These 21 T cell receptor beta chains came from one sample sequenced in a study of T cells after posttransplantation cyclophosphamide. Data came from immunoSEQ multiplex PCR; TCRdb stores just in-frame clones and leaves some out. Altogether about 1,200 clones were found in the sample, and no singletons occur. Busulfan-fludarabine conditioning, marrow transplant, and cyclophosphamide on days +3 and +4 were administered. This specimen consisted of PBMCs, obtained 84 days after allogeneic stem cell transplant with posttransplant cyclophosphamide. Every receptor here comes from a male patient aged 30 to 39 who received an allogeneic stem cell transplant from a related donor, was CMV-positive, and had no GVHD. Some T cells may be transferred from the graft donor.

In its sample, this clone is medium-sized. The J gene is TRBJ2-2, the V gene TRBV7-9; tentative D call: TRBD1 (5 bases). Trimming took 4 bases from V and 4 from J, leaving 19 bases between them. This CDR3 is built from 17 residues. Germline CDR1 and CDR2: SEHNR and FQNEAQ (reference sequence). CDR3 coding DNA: TGTGCCAGCAGCTCGACAGACCCCCCTAAATCCACCGGGGAGCTGTTTTTT. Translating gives CASSSTDPPKSTGELFF.

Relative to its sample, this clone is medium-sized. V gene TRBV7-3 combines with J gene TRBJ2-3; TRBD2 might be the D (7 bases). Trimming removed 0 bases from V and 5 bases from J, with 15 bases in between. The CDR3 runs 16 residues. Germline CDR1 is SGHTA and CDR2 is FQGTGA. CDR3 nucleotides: TGTGCCAGCAGCTTAACGGGGGCGGGAGCTAAAGATACGCAGTATTTT. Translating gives CASSLTGAGAKDTQYF. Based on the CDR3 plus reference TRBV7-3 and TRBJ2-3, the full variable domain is GAGVSQTPSNKVTEKGKYVELRCDPISGHTALYWYRQSLGQGPEFLIYFQGTGAADDSGLPNDRFFAVRPEGSVSTLKIQRTERGDSAVYLCASSLTGAGAKDTQYFGPGTRLTVL.

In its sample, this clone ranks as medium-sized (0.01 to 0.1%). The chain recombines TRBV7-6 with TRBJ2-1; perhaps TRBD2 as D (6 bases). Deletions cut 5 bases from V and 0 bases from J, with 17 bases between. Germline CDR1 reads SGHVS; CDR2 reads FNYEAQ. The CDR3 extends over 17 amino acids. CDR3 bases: TGTGCCAGCAGCCCCATAGGGGCGGGGAGCTCCTACAATGAGCAGTTCTTC. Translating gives CASSPIGAGSSYNEQFF.

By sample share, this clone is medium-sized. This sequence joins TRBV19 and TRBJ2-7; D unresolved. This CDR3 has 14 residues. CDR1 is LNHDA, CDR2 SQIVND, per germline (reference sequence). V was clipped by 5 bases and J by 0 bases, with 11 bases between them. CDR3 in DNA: TGTGCCAGTAGTCCACGGTTTAGCTCCTACGAGCAGTACTTC. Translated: CASSPRFSSYEQYF.

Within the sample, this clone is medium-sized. This chain's CDR3 is CASSHRETGSSYEQYF. The CDR3 coding sequence is TGTGCCAGCAGCCACCGTGAAACAGGAAGCTCCTACGAGCAGTACTTC. The chain employs TRBV28 and TRBJ2-7; D might be TRBD1 (5 bases). The CDR3 loop spans 16 amino acids. The ends were cut back, 6 bases at V and 0 bases at J, with 18 bases in the middle. In germline, CDR1 is MDHEN, CDR2 SYDVKM.

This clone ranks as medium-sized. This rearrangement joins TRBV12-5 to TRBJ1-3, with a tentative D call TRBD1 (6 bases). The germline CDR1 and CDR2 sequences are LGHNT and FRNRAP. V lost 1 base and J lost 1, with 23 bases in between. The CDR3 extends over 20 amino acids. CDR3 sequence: CASGLDTGNLLGRSGNTIYF. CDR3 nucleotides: TGTGCTAGTGGTTTGGATACAGGGAACCTCCTGGGAAGGTCTGGAAACACCATATATTTT.

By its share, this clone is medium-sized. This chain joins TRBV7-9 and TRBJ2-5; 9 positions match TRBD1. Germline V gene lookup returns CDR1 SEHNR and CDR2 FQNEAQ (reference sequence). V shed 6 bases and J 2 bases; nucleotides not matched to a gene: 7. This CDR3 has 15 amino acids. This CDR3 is CASSLGQGRQETQYF. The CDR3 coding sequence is TGTGCCAGCAGTCTGGGACAGGGTAGGCAAGAGACCCAGTACTTC.

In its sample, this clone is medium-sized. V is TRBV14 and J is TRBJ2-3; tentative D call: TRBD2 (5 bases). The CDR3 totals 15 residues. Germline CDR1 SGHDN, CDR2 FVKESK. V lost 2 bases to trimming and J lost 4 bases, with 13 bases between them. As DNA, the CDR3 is TGTGCCAGCAGCCAACAAGCCCAGCGGTCAGATACGCAGTATTTT. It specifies CASSQQAQRSDTQYF.

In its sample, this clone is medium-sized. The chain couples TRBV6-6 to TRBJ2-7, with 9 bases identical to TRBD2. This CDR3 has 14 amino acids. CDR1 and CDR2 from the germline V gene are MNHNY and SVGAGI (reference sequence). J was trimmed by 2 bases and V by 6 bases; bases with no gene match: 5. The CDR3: CASRLAGVTYEQYF. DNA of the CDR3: TGTGCCAGCAGATTAGCGGGAGTAACCTACGAGCAGTACTTC.

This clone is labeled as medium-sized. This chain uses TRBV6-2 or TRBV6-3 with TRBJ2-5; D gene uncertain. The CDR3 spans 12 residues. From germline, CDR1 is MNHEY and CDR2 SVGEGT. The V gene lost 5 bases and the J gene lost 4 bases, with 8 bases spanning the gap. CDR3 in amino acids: CASSRIGETQYF. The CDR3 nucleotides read TGTGCCAGCAGTCGTATCGGAGAGACCCAGTACTTC.

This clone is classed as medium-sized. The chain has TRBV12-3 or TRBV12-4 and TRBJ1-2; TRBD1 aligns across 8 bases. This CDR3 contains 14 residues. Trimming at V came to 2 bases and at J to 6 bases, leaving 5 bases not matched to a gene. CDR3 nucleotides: TGTGCCAGCAGTTTAATACAGGGGGGTGATGGCTACACCTTC. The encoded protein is CASSLIQGGDGYTF.

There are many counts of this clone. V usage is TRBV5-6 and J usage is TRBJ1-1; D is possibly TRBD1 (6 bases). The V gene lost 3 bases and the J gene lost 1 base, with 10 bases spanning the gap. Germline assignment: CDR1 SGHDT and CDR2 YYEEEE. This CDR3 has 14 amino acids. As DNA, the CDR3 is TGTGCCAGCAGCTCCTGGACAGCGAACACTGAAGCTTTCTTT. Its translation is CASSSWTANTEAFF.

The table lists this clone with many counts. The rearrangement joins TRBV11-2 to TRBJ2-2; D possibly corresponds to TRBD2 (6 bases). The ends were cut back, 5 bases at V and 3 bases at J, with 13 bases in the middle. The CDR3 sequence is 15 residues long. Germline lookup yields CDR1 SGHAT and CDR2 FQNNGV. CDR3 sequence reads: CASSTVRGHTGELFF. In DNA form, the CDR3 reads TGTGCCAGCAGCACCGTGCGGGGACACACCGGGGAGCTGTTTTTT.

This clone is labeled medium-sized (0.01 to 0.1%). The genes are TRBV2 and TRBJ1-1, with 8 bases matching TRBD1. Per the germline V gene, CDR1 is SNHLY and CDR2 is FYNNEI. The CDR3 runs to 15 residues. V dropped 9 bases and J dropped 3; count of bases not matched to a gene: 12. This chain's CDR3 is CARKGKLTGDTEAFF. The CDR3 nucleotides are TGTGCCAGAAAGGGGAAACTGACAGGGGACACTGAAGCTTTCTTT.

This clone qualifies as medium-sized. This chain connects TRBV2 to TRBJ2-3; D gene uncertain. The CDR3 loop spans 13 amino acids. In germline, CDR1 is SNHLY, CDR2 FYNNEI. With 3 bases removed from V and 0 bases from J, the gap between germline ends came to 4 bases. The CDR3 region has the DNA TGTGCCAGCAGTGAGCGTAGCACAGATACGCAGTATTTT. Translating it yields CASSERSTDTQYF.

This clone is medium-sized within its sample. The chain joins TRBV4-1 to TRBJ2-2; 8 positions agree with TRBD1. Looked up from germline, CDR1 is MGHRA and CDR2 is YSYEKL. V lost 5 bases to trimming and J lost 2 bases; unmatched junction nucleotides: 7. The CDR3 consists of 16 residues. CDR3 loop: CASSFNRGANTGELFF. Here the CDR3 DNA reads TGCGCCAGCAGCTTCAACAGGGGGGCAAACACCGGGGAGCTGTTTTTT.

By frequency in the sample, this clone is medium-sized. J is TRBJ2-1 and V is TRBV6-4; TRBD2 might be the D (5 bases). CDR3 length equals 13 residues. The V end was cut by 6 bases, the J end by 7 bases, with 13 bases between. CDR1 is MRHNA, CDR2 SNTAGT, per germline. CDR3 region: CASSEDGVNEQFF. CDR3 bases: TGTGCCAGCAGCGAGGACGGGGTAAATGAGCAGTTCTTC.

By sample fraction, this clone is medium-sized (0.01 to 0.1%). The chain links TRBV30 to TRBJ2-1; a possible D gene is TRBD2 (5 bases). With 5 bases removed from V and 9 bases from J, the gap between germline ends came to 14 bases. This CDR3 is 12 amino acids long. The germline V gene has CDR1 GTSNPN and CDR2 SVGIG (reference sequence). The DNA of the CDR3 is TGTGCCTGGTCCCGCCAGAGCGGTGAGCAGTTCTTC. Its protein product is CAWSRQSGEQFF.

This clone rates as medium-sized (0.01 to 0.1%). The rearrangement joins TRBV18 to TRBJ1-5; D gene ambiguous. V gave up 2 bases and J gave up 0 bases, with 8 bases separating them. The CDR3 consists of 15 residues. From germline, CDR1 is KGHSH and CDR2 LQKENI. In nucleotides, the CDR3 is TGTGCCAGCTCACCAACAGCTAATAGCAATCAGCCCCAGCATTTT. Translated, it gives CASSPTANSNQPQHF.

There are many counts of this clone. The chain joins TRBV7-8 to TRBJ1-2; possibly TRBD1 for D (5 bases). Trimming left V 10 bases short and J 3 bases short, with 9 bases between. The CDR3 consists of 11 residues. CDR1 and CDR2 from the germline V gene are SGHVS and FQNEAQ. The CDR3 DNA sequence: TGTGCCACCAGACAGTACTATGGCTACACCTTC. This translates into CATRQYYGYTF.

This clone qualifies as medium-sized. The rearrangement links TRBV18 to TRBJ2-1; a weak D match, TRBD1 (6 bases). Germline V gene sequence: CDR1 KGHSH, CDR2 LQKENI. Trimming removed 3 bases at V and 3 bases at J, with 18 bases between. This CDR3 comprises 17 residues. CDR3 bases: TGTGCCAGCTCACCGGGGTGGGGGACAACCGGCTACAATGAGCAGTTCTTC. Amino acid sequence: CASSPGWGTTGYNEQFF.